This TCR beta chain was identified during a study of T-cell reconstitution after alpha-beta-depleted transplantation in children. Study-level points and caveats: A year post-transplant, T-cell counts and diversity derived mostly from newly produced T cells. Surviving recipient cells, namely T cells and thymic progenitors, were the source of high day-60 TCRbeta diversity in some patients. Reportedly, alpha-beta T cells present about two months post-transplant originated from several hundred expanded clones of graft origin.

Construction of the TCRbeta library involved unique molecular identifiers. A single record per CDR3 protein comes from TCRdb applying MiXCR to the PCR reads. The top ten clones hold roughly 5% of a sample with hundreds of thousands of distinct CDR3 sequences, roughly 16% of them seen once. Points on this clonotype: Antigen unknown.

CDR3 length: 16 residues. V lost 1 base to trimming and J lost 6 bases; unmatched junction nucleotides: 4. Germline V gives CDR1 SGHKS, CDR2 YYEKEE (reference sequence). The source is a male patient aged 10-17 years who had a stem cell transplant for acute lymphoblastic leukemia, so the T cells may come from the graft donor. Sequencing was performed on PBMCs, mostly from graft donor cells, taken 360 days after TCRalphabeta/CD19-depleted stem cell transplant. The chain uses TRBV5-5 and TRBJ2-2; TRBD2 aligns across 12 bases. The CDR3 protein is CASSLRLAGASGELFF. For the CDR3, the DNA is TGTGCCAGCAGCTTGAGACTAGCGGGAGCCTCCGGGGAGCTGTTTTTT.